The following is a T cell receptor (beta chain) sequence with its context. This specimen comes from a study of memory CD4+ T cells and cytomegalovirus serostatus. Single viable CD3+CD4+CD8-CD45RO+ cells were sorted as the memory CD4+ T cells. TCRdb keeps only in-frame clones here, not all; method: immunoSEQ multiplex PCR. The table has about 67,000 clones, 75% to 80% seen once. This CDR3 region has 15 residues. Germline V gives CDR1 MGHRA, CDR2 YSYEKL. Trimming took 2 bases from V and 2 from J; bases not matched to a gene: 2. The TCR comes from an adult in good health and CMV-seropositive. The V and J genes are TRBV4-1 and TRBJ2-1; TRBD2 agrees at 8 bases. Specimen: memory CD4+ T cells from blood. In DNA form, the CDR3 reads TGCGCCAGCAGCCAACCCGGGGGGGCCTACAATGAGCAGTTCTTC. Protein: CASSQPGGAYNEQFF.